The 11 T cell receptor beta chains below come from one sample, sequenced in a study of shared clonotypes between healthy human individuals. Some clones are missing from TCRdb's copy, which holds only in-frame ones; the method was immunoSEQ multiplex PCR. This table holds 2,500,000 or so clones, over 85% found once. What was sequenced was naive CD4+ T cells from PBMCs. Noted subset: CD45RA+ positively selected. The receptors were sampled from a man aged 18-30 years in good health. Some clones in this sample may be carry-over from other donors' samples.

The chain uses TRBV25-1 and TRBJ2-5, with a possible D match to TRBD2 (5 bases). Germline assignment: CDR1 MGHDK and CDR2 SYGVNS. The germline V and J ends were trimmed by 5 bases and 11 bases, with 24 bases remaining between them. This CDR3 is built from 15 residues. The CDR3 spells CASSRGFGPRGEQYF. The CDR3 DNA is TGTGCCAGCAGTCGAGGGTTCGGTCCCCGAGGAGAGCAGTACTTC.

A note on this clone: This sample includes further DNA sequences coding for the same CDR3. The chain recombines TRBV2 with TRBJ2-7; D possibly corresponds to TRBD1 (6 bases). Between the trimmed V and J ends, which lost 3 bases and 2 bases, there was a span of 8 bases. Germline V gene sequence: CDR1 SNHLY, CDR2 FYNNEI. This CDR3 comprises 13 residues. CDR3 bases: TGTGCCAGCAGTGACAGGGGAACCTACGAGCAGTACTTC. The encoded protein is CASSDRGTYEQYF.

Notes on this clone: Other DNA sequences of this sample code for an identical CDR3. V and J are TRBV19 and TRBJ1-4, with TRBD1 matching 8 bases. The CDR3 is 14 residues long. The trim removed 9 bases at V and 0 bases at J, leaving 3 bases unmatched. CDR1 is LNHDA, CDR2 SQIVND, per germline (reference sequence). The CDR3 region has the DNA TGTGCCAGCAGGGGGCTTGCAACTAATGAAAAACTGTTTTTT. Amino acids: CASRGLATNEKLFF.

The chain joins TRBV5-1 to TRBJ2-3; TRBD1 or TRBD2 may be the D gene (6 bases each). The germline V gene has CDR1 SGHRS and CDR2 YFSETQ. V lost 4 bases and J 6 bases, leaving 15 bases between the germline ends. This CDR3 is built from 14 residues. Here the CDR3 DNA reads TGCGCCAGCAGCCCAGATGGGGGGCGGGATACGCAGTATTTT. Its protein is CASSPDGGRDTQYF.

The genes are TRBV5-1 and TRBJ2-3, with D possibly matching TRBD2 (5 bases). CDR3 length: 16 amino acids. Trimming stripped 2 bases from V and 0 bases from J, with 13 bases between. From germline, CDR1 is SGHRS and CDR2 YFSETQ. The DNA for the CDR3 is TGCGCCAGCAGCTTCTTAGCGTCTGCTAGCACAGATACGCAGTATTTT. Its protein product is CASSFLASASTDTQYF.

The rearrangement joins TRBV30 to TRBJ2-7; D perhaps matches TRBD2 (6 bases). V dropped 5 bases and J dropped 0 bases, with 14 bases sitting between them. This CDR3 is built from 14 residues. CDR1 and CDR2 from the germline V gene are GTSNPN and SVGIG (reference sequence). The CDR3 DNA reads TGTGCCTGGCGTCGAACTAGCCACTCCTACGAGCAGTACTTC. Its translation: CAWRRTSHSYEQYF.

CDR3 amino acids: CASRHKARELFF. CDR3 in DNA: TGTGCCAGCAGGCATAAAGCCCGGGAGCTGTTTTTT. The chain employs TRBV28 and TRBJ2-2, with D unclear. The CDR3 extends over 12 amino acids. Trimming left V 6 bases short and J 9 bases short, with 11 bases between. Germline V lookup: CDR1 MDHEN, CDR2 SYDVKM.

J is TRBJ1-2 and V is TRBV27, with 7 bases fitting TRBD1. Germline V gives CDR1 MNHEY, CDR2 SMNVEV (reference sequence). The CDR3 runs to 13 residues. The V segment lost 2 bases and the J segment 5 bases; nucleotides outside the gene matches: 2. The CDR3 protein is CASSLGTEYGYTF. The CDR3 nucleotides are TGTGCCAGCAGTTTAGGGACAGAGTATGGCTACACCTTC.

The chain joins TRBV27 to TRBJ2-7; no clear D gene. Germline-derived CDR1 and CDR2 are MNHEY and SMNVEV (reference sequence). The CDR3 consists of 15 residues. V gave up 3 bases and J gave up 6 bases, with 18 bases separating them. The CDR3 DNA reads TGTGCCAGCAGTTTCGCGACGCGTCCCGGCGGCGAGCAGTACTTC. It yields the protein CASSFATRPGGEQYF.

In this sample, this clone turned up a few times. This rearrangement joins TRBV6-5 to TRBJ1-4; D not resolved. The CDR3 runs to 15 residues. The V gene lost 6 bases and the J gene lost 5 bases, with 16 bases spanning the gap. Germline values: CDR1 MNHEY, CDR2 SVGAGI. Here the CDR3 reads CASRPNTAGNEKLFF. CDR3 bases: TGTGCCAGCAGGCCCAATACAGCGGGAAATGAAAAACTGTTTTTT.

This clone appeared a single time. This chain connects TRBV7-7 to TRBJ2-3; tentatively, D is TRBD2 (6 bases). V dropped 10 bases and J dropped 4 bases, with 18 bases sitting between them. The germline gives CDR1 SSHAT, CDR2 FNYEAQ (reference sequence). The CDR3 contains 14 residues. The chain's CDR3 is CANNGRESADTQYF. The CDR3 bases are TGTGCCAATAACGGCCGGGAGTCCGCAGATACGCAGTATTTT.